The 9 T cell receptor beta chains reported below all come from one sample, sequenced in a study of blood T cells in healthy people across ages. A J-beta primer mix and a sample-barcoded 5' primer were used in a second PCR of roughly 7 to 12 cycles. Using its own MiXCR run on the 5' RACE reads, TCRdb lists one record per CDR3 protein. The table records some 760,000 distinct CDR3 sequences, approximately 25% of them present only once. This same sample was also part of a study on T cells of mothers and their children.

The specimen sequenced was blood. The origin of the receptors is a boy between 10 and 17 years old in good health.

Of note for this clonotype: At one of its ends the junction is not consistent with the germline gene, which may arise from a read error. The chain uses TRBV7-9 and TRBJ2-5; 12 nucleotides agree with TRBD2. CDR1 is SEHNR and CDR2 is FQNEAQ in the germline V gene (reference sequence). This CDR3 has 15 residues. The CDR3 nucleotides read TGTGCCAGCAGCTTAGCGGAGGCACTAGCGGGGGGCCCTCTCTTC. It encodes CASSLAEALAGGPLF.

This clonotype was detected a few times. V usage is TRBV6-6 and J usage is TRBJ2-5, with 7 bases matching TRBD2. The CDR3 length is 13 residues. Trimming took 5 bases from V and 4 from J; bases not matched to a gene: 4. Germline V gene lookup returns CDR1 MNHNY and CDR2 SVGAGI (reference sequence). This CDR3 reads CASSAWGGETQYF. The CDR3 nucleotides are TGTGCCAGCAGTGCCTGGGGGGGAGAGACCCAGTACTTC.

J is TRBJ1-5 and V is TRBV28, with D uncertain. V gave up 2 bases and J gave up 9 bases, with 11 bases separating them. The CDR3 consists of 13 residues. Germline V gene data show CDR1 as MDHEN and CDR2 as SYDVKM. The CDR3 protein is CASSLQPHMPQHF. The CDR3 coding sequence is TGTGCCAGCAGTTTACAACCCCATATGCCCCAGCATTTT.

The gene calls are TRBV29-1 and TRBJ2-5, with 7 bases that match TRBD2. V was pared by 7 bases and J by 10 bases, with 0 bases of the junction left unmatched. The germline V gene has CDR1 SQVTM and CDR2 ANQGSEA. The CDR3 contains 8 residues. The CDR3 is CSGGGQYF. In DNA, the CDR3 is TGCAGCGGCGGGGGCCAGTACTTC.

This clonotype has more than one count but fewer than ten. This chain uses TRBV20-1 with TRBJ2-5; D unclear. With the DNA end fitting TRBJ2-1 better, the J assignment may be wrong. Germline V gene sequence: CDR1 DFQATT, CDR2 SNEGSKA (reference sequence). The CDR3 is 10 residues long. CDR3 loop: CSAPEVGQFF. The CDR3 region has the DNA TGCAGTGCCCCAGAGGTGGGGCAGTTCTTC.

The CDR3 DNA reads TGTGCCACCAGTGAGAGGGCTGGGGAAGCTTTCTTT. Encoded protein: CATSERAGEAFF. The J gene is TRBJ1-1, the V gene TRBV24-1; D is unresolved. This CDR3 is 12 amino acids long. Germline-derived CDR1 and CDR2 are KGHDR and SFDVKD. The V and J ends lost 4 bases and 8 bases respectively, with 10 bases between them.

This clonotype appeared a few times. V is TRBV29-1 and J is TRBJ2-7, with 8 bases lining up with TRBD1. V trimming: 0 bases; J trimming: 1 base; junction bases outside the gene matches: 5. Germline V lookup: CDR1 SQVTM, CDR2 ANQGSEA. The CDR3 length is 15 residues. The CDR3 sequence: CSVEEQGVLSYEQYF. The CDR3 DNA follows: TGCAGCGTTGAAGAACAGGGGGTTCTATCCTACGAGCAGTACTTC.

This clonotype turned up a few times. The chain couples TRBV7-3 to TRBJ2-3; D might be TRBD2 (5 bases). The V end lost 2 bases, the J end lost 2 bases, and 11 bases lay between the germline ends. CDR3 size: 15 residues. CDR1 SGHTA and CDR2 FQGTGA come from the germline V gene. CDR3 bases: TGTGCCAGCAGCTTAGGTCCAGCGGACACAGATACGCAGTATTTT. This codes for CASSLGPADTDTQYF.

The V and J genes are TRBV29-1 and TRBJ2-7; 11 nucleotides match TRBD2. CDR3 length equals 14 residues. In germline, CDR1 is SQVTM, CDR2 ANQGSEA. Unmatched junction bases numbered 7, after V lost 5 bases and J lost 4 bases. CDR3 loop: CSVKTGTSGYEQYF. The DNA for the CDR3 is TGCAGCGTTAAAACCGGGACTAGCGGATACGAGCAGTACTTC.